This T cell receptor beta chain was captured in a study of tumor and adjacent non-tumor tissue in lung cancer. Turning to the study itself: Histology: 12 adenocarcinoma, a couple of squamous cell carcinoma, 1 small cell lung cancer. Study findings and constraints: Higher tumor TCR diversity was associated with shorter survival. Significantly higher TCR diversity was found in tumor than normal lung.

Three rounds of nested PCR, following a modified ARM-PCR protocol, produced the TCRbeta library. TCRdb ran MiXCR on the multiplex PCR reads and lists one entry per CDR3 protein. Here the sample spans 45,000 to 65,000 distinct CDR3 sequences, around three quarters being singletons. On this clonotype itself: Its antigen is undetermined. Germline is not matched at one junction end, which may reflect a read error.

RNA was extracted from bulk tissue without any cell sorting. This non-tumor lung sample came from over 3 cm beyond the tumor edge. Donors were chemotherapy-naive, newly diagnosed lung cancer surgical patients in China, August–late 2014. The CDR3 extends over 18 amino acids. Germline values: CDR1 LGHNA, CDR2 YSLEER. The J gene is TRBJ2-2, the V gene TRBV4-3; D is possibly TRBD2 (7 bases). This TCR came from an older woman with non-small cell lung cancer. Sequencing was done on a sample of distant non-tumor lung tissue. The CDR3, as DNA: TGCGCCAGCAGTCAAGAGGGAGGGACAACCTCTAACACCGGGGAGCTGTTTTTT. It codes for CASSQEGGTTSNTGELFF.